This entry describes one T cell receptor beta chain. Antigen unknown. The CDR3 loop spans 14 amino acids. The V and J ends lost 4 bases and 7 bases respectively, with 12 bases between them. Germline V gene lookup returns CDR1 SGHRS and CDR2 YFSETQ. The entry originates in a study of beta chain features in type 1 diabetes. Notes on the study in general: Type 1 diabetes patients had TCRB CDR3s that were shorter (moderately but significantly so) in all four CD4+ subsets.

Every bit of the isolated RNA underwent reverse transcription, so sequencing read expressed TCRB transcripts. Using immunoSEQ multiplex PCR, the repertoire was profiled, and TCRdb retains in-frame clones only, with some absent. The table has hundreds of thousands of clones, 11% to 15% seen once. The V call is TRBV5-1, the J call TRBJ1-6; D unresolved. The sequenced material came from naive CD4+ T cells from blood. The sequence was collected from a man younger than 35 with type 1 diabetes. The CDR3 here is CASSPGSPNSPLHF. CDR3 sequence (DNA): TGCGCCAGCAGCCCGGGTTCCCCGAATTCACCCCTCCACTTT.